The sequence of this T cell receptor (beta chain) was determined in a study of T-cell memory formation after mild COVID-19. TCRdb called the 5' RACE reads again in MiXCR, with one record for every CDR3 protein. Of 80,000 to 130,000 distinct CDR3 sequences in the sample, more than 9.5% are singletons; the top ten hold approximately 40%. The CDR3 runs 16 residues. Trimming took 6 bases from V and 1 from J, leaving 20 bases between them. CDR1 DFQATT and CDR2 SNEGSKA come from the germline V gene (reference sequence). Sequenced: PBMCs or a T cell subset sorted from them (not recorded which). This rearrangement joins TRBV20-1 to TRBJ2-3; a possible D gene is TRBD2 (7 bases). The clonotype originates from a man between 18 and 29 years old who had mild COVID-19 (a few samples of this study predate the infection). Cell type and time point are not known. CDR3 loop: CSADGGLLDGTDTQYF. CDR3 bases: TGCAGTGCCGACGGGGGGCTACTCGACGGCACAGATACGCAGTATTTT.